The 29 T cell receptor beta chains in this list originate from one sample, sequenced in a study of OX40 agonist ivuxolimab in advanced cancers. Method: immunoSEQ multiplex PCR; TCRdb's copy keeps in-frame clones and lacks some. The sample lists around 46,000 clones, 75% to 90% occurring once. Here the sequenced sample was CD4+ or CD8+ T cells sorted from blood, taken in a trial of the OX40 agonist ivuxolimab. The origin of the receptors is an adult with an advanced solid tumor such as melanoma, head and neck, liver or kidney cancer.

J is TRBJ2-3 and V is TRBV15; D is perhaps TRBD2 (5 bases). This CDR3 is built from 15 residues. The V end was cut by 3 bases, the J end by 3 bases, with 13 bases between. Germline V CDR1 and CDR2: LNHNV, YYDKDF (reference sequence). CDR3 sequence reads: CATSSLEDLTDTQYF. The CDR3, as DNA: TGTGCCACCAGCAGCTTAGAGGACTTGACAGATACGCAGTATTTT.

The genes are TRBV11-2 and TRBJ2-5; tentatively, D is TRBD2 (5 bases). Trimming cost V 5 bases and J 9 bases, with 19 bases left between them. The CDR3 spans 14 residues. The germline V gene has CDR1 SGHAT and CDR2 FQNNGV. CDR3 in amino acids: CASSGQDHGEPQYF. For the CDR3, the DNA is TGTGCCAGCAGCGGCCAGGACCACGGGGAGCCCCAGTACTTC.

V usage is TRBV19 and J usage is TRBJ1-1; D perhaps matches TRBD1 (6 bases). CDR3 length equals 15 residues. Trimming shortened V by 7 bases and J by 4 bases, and 19 bases separated the two germline ends. Per the germline V gene, CDR1 is LNHDA and CDR2 is SQIVND (reference sequence). CDR3 nucleotide sequence: TGTGCCAGTATCCTACAGGGTTCGGAGTCCACTGAAGCTTTCTTT. Translation: CASILQGSESTEAFF.

The DNA of the CDR3 is TGTGCCAGCAGCCCCCCGGGACAGGGGCTCGATGAGCAGTTCTTC. Residues: CASSPPGQGLDEQFF. This rearrangement joins TRBV11-3 to TRBJ2-1; 10 bases are a match to TRBD1. The V gene end was trimmed by 5 bases and the J gene end by 8 bases; junction bases not matched to a gene: 9. The CDR3 runs to 15 residues. From germline, CDR1 is SGHNT and CDR2 YENEEA.

A single count supports this clone. This sequence joins TRBV7-2 and TRBJ1-1; weak D call: TRBD1 (6 bases). Germline V CDR1 and CDR2: SGHTA, FQGNSA. CDR3 length equals 16 residues. Trimming took 11 bases from V and 4 from J, leaving 26 bases between them. Here the CDR3 DNA reads TGTGCCCGCACAAAGGCCGGGTCTGGGGGCGGCACTGAAGCTTTCTTT. Its translation: CARTKAGSGGGTEAFF.

About this clone itself: A junction end diverges from the germline sequence, so it may reflect a read error. This chain links TRBV29-1 with TRBJ2-3; D perhaps matches TRBD2 (6 bases). CDR3 length: 15 amino acids. Germline CDR1 reads SQVTM; CDR2 reads ANQGSEA. DNA for the CDR3: TGCAGCGCTGAATTTGGGGGGAGGAACACAGATACGCAGTATTTT. It codes for CSAEFGGRNTDTQYF.

The V and J genes are TRBV6-5 and TRBJ2-2; no clear D gene. The CDR3 runs 15 residues. Germline-derived CDR1 and CDR2 are MNHEY and SVGAGI. The germline V and J ends were trimmed by 2 bases and 4 bases, with 11 bases remaining between them. CDR3 DNA: TGTGCCAGCAGTTACACCCCTCGGGCCACCGGGGAGCTGTTTTTT. Amino acids: CASSYTPRATGELFF.

The chain has TRBV29-1 and TRBJ2-1; the match to TRBD1 covers 10 bases. Germline CDR1 reads SQVTM; CDR2 reads ANQGSEA. V trimming: 6 bases; J trimming: 8 bases; junction bases outside the gene matches: 7. The CDR3 length is 13 residues. The CDR3 protein is CSVGQGRGDEQFF. Written as DNA, the CDR3 is TGCAGCGTGGGACAGGGGAGAGGCGATGAGCAGTTCTTC.

This rearrangement joins TRBV13 to TRBJ2-3, with TRBD2 identical over 12 bases. There are 17 residues in the CDR3. Germline values: CDR1 PRHDT, CDR2 FYEKMQ (reference sequence). The J segment lost 5 bases and the V segment lost 4 bases, leaving 10 bases of the junction unmatched. The CDR3 coding sequence is TGTGCCAGCAGCTCCACCCTAGCGGGGGGGGGAAGAGATACGCAGTATTTT. It codes for CASSSTLAGGGRDTQYF.

This chain connects TRBV11-1 to TRBJ2-7; TRBD2 matches 9 bases. Germline-derived CDR1 and CDR2 are SGHAT and FQDESV (reference sequence). The CDR3 totals 14 residues. V lost 5 bases and J lost 0; bases outside the gene matches: 2. CDR3 loop: CASSLSGSSYEQYF. For the CDR3, the DNA is TGTGCCAGCAGCCTTAGCGGGAGCTCCTACGAGCAGTACTTC.

As regards this clone: The sample has other DNA sequences that encode this CDR3 too. The chain employs TRBV7-9 and TRBJ1-5; D gene ambiguous. From germline, CDR1 is SEHNR and CDR2 FQNEAQ (reference sequence). Trimming cost V 1 base and J 6 bases, with 4 bases left between them. This CDR3 is 12 amino acids long. The CDR3, as DNA: TGTGCCAGCAGCTTAGGCGGTCAGCCCCAGCATTTT. Translated: CASSLGGQPQHF.

The V call is TRBV13, the J call TRBJ2-7; D not resolved. The CDR3 contains 16 residues. V dropped 2 bases and J dropped 0 bases, with 14 bases sitting between them. Germline V gene sequence: CDR1 PRHDT, CDR2 FYEKMQ (reference sequence). CDR3 bases: TGTGCCAGCAGCTTAAGATCGGCGGCAAGCTCCTACGAGCAGTACTTC. Its translation: CASSLRSAASSYEQYF.

The rearrangement joins TRBV13 to TRBJ2-5; D perhaps matches TRBD1 (5 bases). The CDR3 has 15 amino acids. CDR1 PRHDT and CDR2 FYEKMQ come from the germline V gene (reference sequence). Trimming pared 0 bases from V and 5 bases from J, leaving 13 bases between. The CDR3: CASSLGLGDRETQYF. CDR3 nucleotides: TGTGCCAGCAGCTTAGGCCTAGGGGATCGCGAGACCCAGTACTTC.

The chain recombines TRBV30 with TRBJ1-2, with 7 bases aligning to TRBD1. Germline CDR1 and CDR2: GTSNPN and SVGIG (reference sequence). With 0 bases clipped from V and 5 bases from J, the junction kept 6 bases outside the gene matches. The CDR3 has 14 residues. The CDR3 spells CAWSVRGTVYGYTF. The CDR3 DNA is TGTGCCTGGAGTGTACGGGGGACAGTATATGGCTACACCTTC.

This chain links TRBV6-5 with TRBJ2-7, with 10 bases matching TRBD2. The junction had 5 bases not matched to a gene; V was cut back by 5 bases and J by 1 base. The CDR3 length is 15 residues. Germline CDR1 and CDR2: MNHEY and SVGAGI. In DNA, the CDR3 is TGTGCCAGCAGTACGCTAGCGGGAGCATCCTACGAGCAGTACTTC. It yields the protein CASSTLAGASYEQYF.

This clone was found once. This chain joins TRBV7-6 and TRBJ2-3; a weak D match, TRBD2 (6 bases). Germline V gives CDR1 SGHVS, CDR2 FNYEAQ. V was cut by 1 base and J by 5 bases, with 16 bases left in between. The CDR3 is 16 amino acids. CDR3 DNA: TGTGCCAGCAGCTTAGGTTTGGAGGGCCGGGGAGATACGCAGTATTTT. Translating gives CASSLGLEGRGDTQYF.

The chain uses TRBV18 and TRBJ2-3, with D perhaps being TRBD1 or TRBD2 (5 bases each). The CDR3 extends over 17 amino acids. Germline CDR1 and CDR2: KGHSH and LQKENI. The germline V and J ends were trimmed by 3 bases and 0 bases, with 16 bases remaining between them. CDR3 bases: TGTGCCAGCTCACCGGTGGGGGTGAACCCTAGCACAGATACGCAGTATTTT. Encoded protein: CASSPVGVNPSTDTQYF.

This clone was counted between two and nine times. The same CDR3 also results from other DNA sequences found in this sample. The J gene is TRBJ1-1, the V gene TRBV19; no reliable D call. V gave up 3 bases and J gave up 4 bases, with 6 bases separating them. CDR1 and CDR2 from the germline V gene are LNHDA and SQIVND (reference sequence). The CDR3 consists of 12 residues. The chain's CDR3 is CASSIGVTEAFF. The CDR3 DNA is TGTGCCAGTAGTATCGGGGTCACTGAAGCTTTCTTT.

This clone was detected only once. The chain employs TRBV11-2 and TRBJ2-7; D is ambiguous. This CDR3 spans 12 amino acids. Deletions cut 5 bases from V and 5 bases from J, with 10 bases between. Germline CDR1 SGHAT, CDR2 FQNNGV. CDR3 sequence reads: CASSLTMHEQYF. CDR3 sequence (DNA): TGTGCCAGCAGCCTCACAATGCACGAGCAGTACTTC.

The chain uses TRBV27 and TRBJ2-6; D is ambiguous. Germline V gene sequence: CDR1 MNHEY, CDR2 SMNVEV (reference sequence). Trimming pared 4 bases from V and 1 base from J, leaving 11 bases between. The CDR3 has 16 amino acids. The CDR3 region is CASSWGWASGANVLTF. CDR3 DNA sequence: TGTGCCAGCAGTTGGGGTTGGGCGTCTGGGGCCAACGTCCTGACTTTC. Full variable domain (missing parts from reference TRBV27 and TRBJ2-6): EAQVTQNPRYLITVTGKKLTVTCSQNMNHEYMSWYRQDPGLGLRQIYYSMNVEVTDKGDVPEGYKVSRKEKRNFPLILESPSPNQTSLYFCASSWGWASGANVLTFGAGSRLTVL.

The V and J genes are TRBV4-1 and TRBJ2-7; 9 nucleotides line up with TRBD2. V lost 1 base, J lost 3 bases, and 4 bases stayed unmatched. Germline assignment: CDR1 MGHRA and CDR2 YSYEKL. The CDR3 has 15 amino acids. The CDR3 region has the DNA TGCGCCAGCAGCCAAGGAAATAGCGGGAGCTACGAGCAGTACTTC. Protein sequence: CASSQGNSGSYEQYF.

The chain employs TRBV7-6 and TRBJ2-3; 8 nucleotides line up with TRBD2. The trim removed 4 bases at V and 3 bases at J, leaving 6 bases unmatched. Germline CDR1 is SGHVS and CDR2 is FNYEAQ. The CDR3 length is 15 residues. The CDR3 DNA sequence: TGTGCCAGCAGCTCACCGGGACTAGAGACAGATACGCAGTATTTT. Amino acids: CASSSPGLETDTQYF. The whole variable domain, remainder taken from reference TRBV7-6 and TRBJ2-3, is GAGVSQSPRYKVTKRGQDVALRCDPISGHVSLYWYRQALGQGPEFLTYFNYEAQQDKSGLPNDRFSAERPEGSISTLTIQRTEQRDSAMYRCASSSPGLETDTQYFGPGTRLTVL.

The rearrangement uses TRBV19 and TRBJ1-2, with D perhaps TRBD1 (6 bases). V was shortened by 5 bases and J by 3 bases, with 19 bases between the two germline ends. The CDR3 length is 16 residues. Germline loops: CDR1 LNHDA, CDR2 SQIVND (reference sequence). DNA of the CDR3: TGTGCCAGTAGTCCCCCTGGGGGGGGCCGCGACTATGGCTACACCTTC. It yields the protein CASSPPGGGRDYGYTF.

V usage is TRBV9 and J usage is TRBJ1-2; D gene uncertain. This CDR3 contains 8 residues. Trimming left V 2 bases short and J 13 bases short, with 3 bases between. Germline V gene data show CDR1 as SGDLS and CDR2 as YYNGEE. In DNA, the CDR3 is TGTGCCAGCAGCGTCGGCACCTTC. Amino acid sequence: CASSVGTF.

The chain employs TRBV27 and TRBJ2-2; D is uncertain. The CDR3 runs to 13 residues. CDR1 is MNHEY and CDR2 is SMNVEV in the germline V gene (reference sequence). V gave up 3 bases and J gave up 7 bases, with 9 bases separating them. CDR3 amino acids: CASSFVEIGELFF. As DNA, the CDR3 is TGTGCCAGCAGTTTTGTGGAAATCGGGGAGCTGTTTTTT.

This clone is a singleton in its sample. The chain links TRBV5-6 to TRBJ2-7, with TRBD1 matching over 10 bases. Losses at the gene ends were 3 bases for V and 4 bases for J; bases not matched to a gene: 7. Per germline, CDR1 SGHDT and CDR2 YYEEEE. The CDR3 extends over 15 amino acids. The CDR3 spells CASSWTDRGQYEQYF. The CDR3 nucleotides are TGTGCCAGCAGCTGGACTGACAGGGGGCAATACGAGCAGTACTTC.

The V gene is TRBV4-1, the J gene TRBJ1-6; 8 nucleotides agree with TRBD1. The germline CDR1 and CDR2 sequences are MGHRA and YSYEKL. The ends lost 0 bases at V and 0 bases at J; junction bases unmatched: 4. The CDR3 contains 18 residues. As DNA, the CDR3 is TGCGCCAGCAGCCAAGATATTACAGGGGGCTCCTATAATTCACCCCTCCACTTT. Protein: CASSQDITGGSYNSPLHF.

The count of this clone is one. The chain is built from TRBV19 and TRBJ2-5, with 7 bases fitting TRBD1. Germline CDR1 LNHDA, CDR2 SQIVND (reference sequence). Germline trimming cut 3 bases from V and 2 bases from J; bases unmatched to any gene: 9. This CDR3 is built from 16 residues. CDR3 in DNA: TGTGCCAGTAGTATCTCACCGGGACAGTTTCAAGAGACCCAGTACTTC. As protein: CASSISPGQFQETQYF.

This clone has just a few counts. V is TRBV27 and J is TRBJ2-1; 11 nucleotides match TRBD2. J was trimmed by 6 bases and V by 6 bases; bases with no gene match: 7. Germline lookup yields CDR1 MNHEY and CDR2 SMNVEV (reference sequence). The CDR3 is 15 residues long. The CDR3 bases are TGTGCCAGCAGACTCGGGACTAGCGGACTCAATGAGCAGTTCTTC. This encodes CASRLGTSGLNEQFF.